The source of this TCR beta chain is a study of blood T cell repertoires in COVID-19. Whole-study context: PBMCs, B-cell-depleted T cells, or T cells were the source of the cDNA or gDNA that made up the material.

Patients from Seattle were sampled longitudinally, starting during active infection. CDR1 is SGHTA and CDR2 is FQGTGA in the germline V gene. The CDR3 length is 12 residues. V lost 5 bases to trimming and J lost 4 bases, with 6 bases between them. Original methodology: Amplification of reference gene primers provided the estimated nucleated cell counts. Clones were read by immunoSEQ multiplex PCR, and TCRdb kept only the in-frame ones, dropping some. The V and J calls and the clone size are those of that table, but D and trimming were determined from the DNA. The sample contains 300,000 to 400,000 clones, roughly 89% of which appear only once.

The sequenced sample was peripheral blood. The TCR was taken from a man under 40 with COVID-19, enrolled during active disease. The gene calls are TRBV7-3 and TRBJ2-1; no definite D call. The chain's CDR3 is CASSLGYNEQFF. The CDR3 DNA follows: TGTGCCAGCAGCCTCGGGTACAATGAGCAGTTCTTC.